This T cell receptor beta chain was captured by sequencing in a study of cytotoxic CD8 clonotypes in ibrutinib-treated CLL. Produced via immunoSEQ multiplex PCR; TCRdb's table is partial and in-frame only. The sample yields around 310,000 clones, around four fifths seen once. The CDR3 contains 14 residues. Germline V lookup: CDR1 SGDLS, CDR2 YYNGEE. The ends were cut back, 0 bases at V and 2 bases at J, with 9 bases in the middle. The sample here was PBMCs, taken before ibrutinib treatment. This TCR was sampled from a human donor with chronic lymphocytic leukemia. The chain recombines TRBV9 with TRBJ2-7; D call uncertain. The CDR3 here is CASSVEATAYEQYF. CDR3 nucleotides: TGTGCCAGCAGCGTAGAGGCTACAGCCTACGAGCAGTACTTC.